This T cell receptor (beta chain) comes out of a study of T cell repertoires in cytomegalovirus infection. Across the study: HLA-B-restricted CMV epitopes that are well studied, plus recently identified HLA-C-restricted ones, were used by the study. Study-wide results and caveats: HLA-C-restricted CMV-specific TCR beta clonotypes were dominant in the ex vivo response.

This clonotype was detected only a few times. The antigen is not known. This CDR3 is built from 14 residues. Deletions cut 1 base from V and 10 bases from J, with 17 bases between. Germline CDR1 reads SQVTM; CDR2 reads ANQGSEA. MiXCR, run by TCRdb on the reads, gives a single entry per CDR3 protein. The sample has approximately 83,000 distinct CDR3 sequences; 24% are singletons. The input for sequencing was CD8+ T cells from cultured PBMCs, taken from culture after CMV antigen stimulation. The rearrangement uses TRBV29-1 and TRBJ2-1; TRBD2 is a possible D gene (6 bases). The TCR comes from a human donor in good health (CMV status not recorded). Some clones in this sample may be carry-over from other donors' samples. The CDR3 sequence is CSVEGETEAGEQFF. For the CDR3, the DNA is TGCAGCGTTGAAGGAGAAACCGAAGCGGGCGAGCAGTTCTTC.